The next 19 T cell receptor beta chains were all read from a single sample in a study of regulatory T cells in long-lasting Graves disease. The time point denotes: newly diagnosed GD, antithyroid drugs for less than 3 months. RNA from PBMCs was the source of the TCR library. Library construction for TCR beta used iRepertoire HTBI primers and Arm-PCR of CDR3 regions. TCRdb fed the multiplex PCR reads into MiXCR, producing one record per CDR3 protein. This sample has 400,000 to 500,000 distinct CDR3 sequences; approximately 15% occur once, and the top ten carry over 7.5%. The data were also submitted as part of a second study, on T cells in Graves' hyperthyroidism and ophthalmopathy.

The sample consisted of peripheral blood mononuclear cells (PBMCs), taken at new diagnosis, from a patient treated with antithyroid drugs. The receptors here all came from a woman between 40 and 50 years old with Graves disease.

Ten or more counts support this clonotype. V usage is TRBV12-3 or TRBV12-4 and J usage is TRBJ2-7; no reliable D call. The V gene lost 6 bases and the J gene lost 3 bases, with 6 bases spanning the gap. There are 11 residues in the CDR3. CDR3 DNA sequence: TGTGCCAGCAGCTCCCTCTACGAGCAGTACTTC. It codes for CASSSLYEQYF.

This clonotype occurred many times. The chain carries TRBV7-3 and TRBJ2-1, with D hard to call. The CDR3 runs to 14 residues. Trimming cost V 5 bases and J 1 base, with 9 bases left between them. CDR1 SGHTA and CDR2 FQGTGA come from the germline V gene. The CDR3 DNA sequence: TGTGCCAGCAGCCCCACCGGTTCCTACAATGAGCAGTTCTTC. Translated, it gives CASSPTGSYNEQFF.

This clonotype showed up just a few times. The rearrangement links TRBV7-7 to TRBJ2-1; 15 bases are shared with TRBD2. The CDR3 sequence is 14 residues long. Germline V gives CDR1 SSHAT, CDR2 FNYEAQ (reference sequence). In nucleotides, the CDR3 is TGTGCTAGCGGAGCGGGACTAGCGGGAGGTGAGCAGTTCTTC. Its translation is CASGAGLAGGEQFF.

The chain has TRBV7-9 and TRBJ2-1; weak D call: TRBD1 (6 bases). Germline values: CDR1 SEHNR, CDR2 FQNEAQ (reference sequence). V was clipped by 7 bases and J by 3 bases, with 34 bases between them. This CDR3 spans 21 amino acids. CDR3 residues: CASTAWGTIGHRTDRYNEQFF. The DNA for the CDR3 is TGTGCCAGCACAGCTTGGGGAACAATCGGCCATCGGACAGATCGCTACAATGAGCAGTTCTTC.

The V call is TRBV10-2, the J call TRBJ2-6; D tentatively fits TRBD1 or TRBD2 (5 bases each). CDR1 is WSHSY, CDR2 SAAADI, per germline. The CDR3 contains 18 residues. The germline V and J ends were trimmed by 8 bases and 1 base, with 21 bases remaining between them. CDR3 bases: TGCGCCAGCGCCTACCCCCGGGACGGAGTATCTGGGGCCAACGTCCTGACTTTC. This translates into CASAYPRDGVSGANVLTF.

This clonotype was seen ten or more times. This chain uses TRBV11-3 with TRBJ2-1, with unresolved D. Germline CDR1 SGHNT, CDR2 YENEEA. The CDR3 is 15 residues long. V lost 4 bases, J lost 0 bases, and 10 bases lay in between. This CDR3 is CASSSAGFSYNEQFF. CDR3 bases: TGTGCCAGCAGCTCAGCCGGGTTCTCCTACAATGAGCAGTTCTTC.

The gene calls are TRBV6-9 and TRBJ2-1, with 9 bases lining up with TRBD1. The CDR3 is 17 amino acids. J lost 0 bases, V lost 3 bases, and 6 bases had no gene match. CDR1 is MNHGY and CDR2 is SVAAGI in the germline V gene. The CDR3 nucleotides are TGTGCCAGCAGTTACCGGACAGGGGACAGCTCCTACAATGAGCAGTTCTTC. Encoded protein: CASSYRTGDSSYNEQFF.

There are many counts of this clonotype. The V call is TRBV7-9, the J call TRBJ2-1; a weak D match, TRBD1 (6 bases). Germline CDR1 and CDR2: SEHNR and FQNEAQ (reference sequence). V lost 1 base to trimming and J lost 8 bases, with 12 bases between them. The CDR3 spans 14 residues. For the CDR3, the DNA is TGTGCCAGCAGCTTAGACTTGACAGGTGATGAGCAGTTCTTC. Translating it yields CASSLDLTGDEQFF.

CDR3 DNA: TGTGCCAGCAGTTACGCTAGCGGGGCAGACGAGCAGTACTTC. Protein: CASSYASGADEQYF. The chain is built from TRBV6-2 or TRBV6-3 and TRBJ2-7; TRBD2 aligns across 9 bases. The V and J ends lost 2 bases and 5 bases, in that order; junction bases with no gene match: 4. This CDR3 has 14 amino acids. The germline CDR1 and CDR2 sequences are MNHEY and SVGEGT.

This clonotype was detected ten times or more. The chain employs TRBV2 and TRBJ2-1; perhaps TRBD2 as D (5 bases). The CDR3 runs 13 residues. Germline CDR1 reads SNHLY; CDR2 reads FYNNEI. Trimming stripped 3 bases from V and 7 bases from J, with 10 bases between. The DNA of the CDR3 is TGTGCCAGCAGTGAGCAGCGGACTAATGAGCAGTTCTTC. It specifies CASSEQRTNEQFF.

As for this clonotype: A single base separates this from a much larger clone, so it may be a read error. The chain combines TRBV12-5 with TRBJ2-7; 8 bases map to TRBD2. This CDR3 has 17 residues. The germline V gene encodes CDR1 LGHNT and CDR2 FRNRAP. V shed 3 bases, J shed 9 bases, and the junction held 19 bases outside the gene matches. As DNA, the CDR3 is TGTGCTAGTGGTTTTGTCCTCCCGGGAGGGCCCTCCCACGTGCAGTACTTC. As protein: CASGFVLPGGPSHVQYF.

This clonotype was observed many times. This rearrangement joins TRBV18 to TRBJ2-1, with D unresolved. This CDR3 is 15 amino acids long. Germline V gives CDR1 KGHSH, CDR2 LQKENI. V shed 3 bases and J shed 0 bases, with 9 bases lying between them. The chain's CDR3 is CASSPYSASYNEQFF. DNA of the CDR3: TGTGCCAGCTCACCTTACAGTGCCTCCTACAATGAGCAGTTCTTC.

This clonotype occurred a few times. V usage is TRBV6-2 or TRBV6-3 and J usage is TRBJ2-1; D is ambiguous. The tail of the sequence fits TRBJ2-7 better, so the J call may be wrong. Germline V gives CDR1 MNHEY, CDR2 SVGEGT. The CDR3 sequence is 19 residues long. DNA for the CDR3: TGTGCCAGCAGTTACTCGAGTAAGTCAAGATCAGAGAGCTCCTACGAGCAGTACTTC. As protein: CASSYSSKSRSESSYEQYF.

The sample holds many counts of this clonotype. The V and J genes are TRBV28 and TRBJ1-1; a possible D gene is TRBD1 (6 bases). This CDR3 is 20 amino acids long. In germline, CDR1 is MDHEN, CDR2 SYDVKM. Trimming pared 5 bases from V and 0 bases from J, leaving 28 bases between. The CDR3 nucleotides are TGTGCCAGCAGTCCTCCTCGACCGGGACACAGCCGGGGGATGAACACTGAAGCTTTCTTT. Translated: CASSPPRPGHSRGMNTEAFF.

For this clonotype: One base away lies a much larger clone, so this may be a sequencing read error. The V and J genes are TRBV27 and TRBJ2-7; D is ambiguous. CDR1 MNHEY and CDR2 SMNVEV come from the germline V gene (reference sequence). The V end was cut by 2 bases, the J end by 0 bases, with 5 bases between. This CDR3 region has 13 residues. The CDR3 here is CASSLVSSYEQYF. For the CDR3, the DNA is TGTGCCAGCAGTTTAGTTAGCTCCTACGAGCAGTACTTC.

The gene calls are TRBV5-5 and TRBJ1-1, with unresolved D. This CDR3 is built from 15 residues. V lost 0 bases, J lost 3 bases, and 12 bases lay in between. Germline CDR1 SGHKS, CDR2 YYEKEE (reference sequence). DNA of the CDR3: TGTGCCAGCAGCTTGGAAGGCCTAGATTACACTGAAGCTTTCTTT. Amino acid sequence: CASSLEGLDYTEAFF.

This clonotype occurred many times. The chain joins TRBV11-3 to TRBJ2-5; the D call may be TRBD1 or TRBD2 (5 bases each). This CDR3 has 16 amino acids. V dropped 5 bases and J dropped 9 bases, with 25 bases sitting between them. The germline V gene has CDR1 SGHNT and CDR2 YENEEA. The CDR3 sequence is CASSPSIGTPVSAQYF. The CDR3 DNA is TGTGCCAGCAGCCCGTCTATCGGGACCCCCGTGTCGGCCCAGTACTTC.

The chain couples TRBV20-1 to TRBJ2-6; possibly TRBD2 for D (5 bases). The CDR3 covers 17 residues. From germline, CDR1 is DFQATT and CDR2 SNEGSKA (reference sequence). V dropped 0 bases and J dropped 0 bases, with 12 bases sitting between them. CDR3 region: CSARDYEGPSGANVLTF. CDR3 DNA: TGCAGTGCTAGAGATTACGAGGGCCCCTCTGGGGCCAACGTCCTGACTTTC.

This clonotype was counted at least ten times. V gene TRBV28 combines with J gene TRBJ2-1; possible D gene TRBD2, 6 bases. The germline V gene encodes CDR1 MDHEN and CDR2 SYDVKM. Trimming shortened V by 5 bases and J by 0 bases, and 11 bases separated the two germline ends. This CDR3 has 15 residues. CDR3 region: CASSKSGPSYNEQFF. The CDR3 DNA reads TGTGCCAGCAGTAAGAGCGGGCCCTCCTACAATGAGCAGTTCTTC.